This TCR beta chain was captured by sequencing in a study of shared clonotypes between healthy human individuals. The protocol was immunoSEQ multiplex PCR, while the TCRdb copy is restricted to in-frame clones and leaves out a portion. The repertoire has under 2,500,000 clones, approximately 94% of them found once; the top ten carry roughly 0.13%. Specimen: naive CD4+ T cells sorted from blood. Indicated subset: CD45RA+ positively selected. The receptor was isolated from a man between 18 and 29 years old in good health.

The CDR3 DNA follows: TGTGCCAGCAGCCGACATCCGGTAACAGGGGGTTCCCCCTACGAGCAGTACTTC. Its translation is CASSRHPVTGGSPYEQYF. The chain uses TRBV27 and TRBJ2-7; 8 positions agree with TRBD1. This CDR3 has 18 amino acids. Looked up from germline, CDR1 is MNHEY and CDR2 is SMNVEV (reference sequence). V shed 6 bases, J shed 2 bases, and the junction held 18 bases outside the gene matches.